These 21 T cell receptor beta chains were sequenced from one sample in a study of post-analysis software for immune sequencing data. Unique molecular identifiers were carried by the TCR beta cDNA libraries. TCRdb reprocessed the PCR reads with MiXCR, giving one entry per CDR3 protein. Among about 820,000 distinct CDR3 sequences listed, 53% were seen once. Their specific antigens are unknown. General study results and limits: Relative to controls, patients had five TRBV segments at higher frequency, with TRBV5-6, TRBV5-1 and TRBV20-1 among these.

Material: blood. All receptors derive from a girl aged 5 to 17 with multiple sclerosis.

The gene calls are TRBV20-1 and TRBJ2-7; D unclear. Germline CDR1 DFQATT, CDR2 SNEGSKA (reference sequence). Trimming left V 3 bases short and J 2 bases short, with 14 bases between. The CDR3 is 14 residues long. As DNA, the CDR3 is TGCAGTGCTAGTGGCGAGGCTATCACCTACGAGCAGTACTTC. Its translation: CSASGEAITYEQYF.

The chain joins TRBV20-1 to TRBJ2-7; D is perhaps TRBD1 (5 bases). The CDR3 is made up of 14 amino acids. Germline loops: CDR1 DFQATT, CDR2 SNEGSKA (reference sequence). The ends were cut back, 2 bases at V and 3 bases at J, with 14 bases in the middle. The CDR3 DNA is TGCAGTGCTAGAAGCCAGGGCCCCTTCTACGAGCAGTACTTC. Its translation: CSARSQGPFYEQYF.

The gene calls are TRBV6-6 and TRBJ2-1; 9 nucleotides line up with TRBD1. Trimming at V came to 7 bases and at J to 6 bases, leaving 13 bases not matched to a gene. This CDR3 is built from 16 residues. Germline lookup yields CDR1 MNHNY and CDR2 SVGAGI (reference sequence). The CDR3 nucleotides are TGTGCCAGCACCGAGAACAGGGGGCGCTTTACCAATGAGCAGTTCTTC. Translation: CASTENRGRFTNEQFF.

This chain links TRBV5-4 with TRBJ2-3; D is undetermined. V lost 0 bases and J 4 bases, leaving 18 bases between the germline ends. This CDR3 comprises 17 residues. Per germline, CDR1 SGHNT and CDR2 YYREEE (reference sequence). The CDR3 protein is CASSLDTGRRAADTQYF. The CDR3 DNA follows: TGTGCCAGCAGCTTGGATACGGGCAGAAGAGCCGCAGATACGCAGTATTTT.

The genes are TRBV18 and TRBJ2-6, with D unresolved. The germline CDR1 and CDR2 sequences are KGHSH and LQKENI. The V gene lost 4 bases and the J gene lost 0 bases, with 13 bases spanning the gap. The length of the CDR3 is 17 residues. This CDR3 reads CASSRQLGSSGANVLTF. The CDR3 nucleotides read TGTGCCAGCTCACGCCAGCTGGGAAGCTCTGGGGCCAACGTCCTGACTTTC.

This clonotype came up once. The chain combines TRBV12-3 or TRBV12-4 with TRBJ2-5; D is undetermined. V lost 5 bases and J 3 bases, leaving 10 bases between the germline ends. The CDR3 length is 13 residues. CDR3: CASSPDNKETQYF. For the CDR3, the DNA is TGTGCCAGCAGTCCCGACAATAAAGAGACCCAGTACTTC.

The chain joins TRBV29-1 to TRBJ1-2, with D uncertain. This CDR3 has 12 residues. Looked up from germline, CDR1 is SQVTM and CDR2 is ANQGSEA. Trimming took off 2 bases at V and 8 bases at J, with 12 bases between the two ends. The CDR3, as DNA: TGCAGCGTTGAACAGCTAACGAGGGGCTACACCTTC. Protein: CSVEQLTRGYTF.

Remarks on this clonotype: A junction end diverges from the germline sequence, so it may reflect a read error. The chain is built from TRBV5-1 and TRBJ1-1; maybe TRBD1 (6 bases). Germline V gives CDR1 SGHRS, CDR2 YFSETQ. This CDR3 has 16 residues. The CDR3 is CASSLGSTGMNTGAFF. Written as DNA, the CDR3 is TGCGCCAGCAGCTTGGGGTCAACAGGGATGAACACTGGAGCTTTCTTT.

This clonotype has just a few counts. CDR3 residues: CSAPLQGNYGYTF. Here the CDR3 DNA reads TGCAGTGCTCCATTACAGGGGAACTATGGCTACACCTTC. The V call is TRBV20-1, the J call TRBJ1-2, with TRBD1 matching 7 bases. The V gene's germline CDR1 is DFQATT and CDR2 SNEGSKA (reference sequence). This CDR3 spans 13 amino acids. V lost 5 bases and J lost 2; bases outside the gene matches: 5.

This clonotype was seen once. The J gene is TRBJ2-1, the V gene TRBV7-6; D remains unclear. CDR3 length: 16 amino acids. CDR1 and CDR2 (germline): SGHVS, FNYEAQ. V was pared by 4 bases and J by 4 bases, with 17 bases between. CDR3 residues: CASSSRPPYEYNEQFF. The CDR3 nucleotides are TGTGCCAGCAGCTCCCGTCCCCCATACGAATACAATGAGCAGTTCTTC. Together with reference TRBV7-6 and TRBJ2-1, the CDR3 gives the full variable domain: GAGVSQSPRYKVTKRGQDVALRCDPISGHVSLYWYRQALGQGPEFLTYFNYEAQQDKSGLPNDRFSAERPEGSISTLTIQRTEQRDSAMYRCASSSRPPYEYNEQFFGPGTRLTVL.

This clonotype was seen a handful of times. The J gene is TRBJ2-7, the V gene TRBV12-3 or TRBV12-4, with D perhaps TRBD1 (6 bases). Trimming left V 6 bases short and J 3 bases short, with 18 bases between. The CDR3 contains 15 residues. The CDR3: CASSRYREPGYEQYF. In nucleotides, the CDR3 is TGTGCCAGCAGCCGTTACAGGGAACCCGGCTACGAGCAGTACTTC.

V gene TRBV20-1 combines with J gene TRBJ1-2; TRBD1 matches at 8 bases. The CDR3 is made up of 13 amino acids. The ends lost 4 bases at V and 3 bases at J; junction bases unmatched: 4. Germline lookup yields CDR1 DFQATT and CDR2 SNEGSKA (reference sequence). DNA of the CDR3: TGCAGTGCTACGACAGGGGATCACTATGGCTACACCTTC. This codes for CSATTGDHYGYTF.

The genes are TRBV29-1 and TRBJ2-1; TRBD2 might be the D (7 bases). The CDR3 covers 15 residues. V was trimmed by 2 bases and J by 0 bases, leaving 11 bases between them. Germline CDR1 and CDR2: SQVTM and ANQGSEA. The CDR3 DNA sequence: TGCAGCGTTGAAAGGGGAGGGGGCTCCTACAATGAGCAGTTCTTC. Protein sequence: CSVERGGGSYNEQFF.

V gene TRBV6-5 combines with J gene TRBJ2-7, with TRBD1 matching over 10 bases. This CDR3 spans 15 amino acids. Germline assignment: CDR1 MNHEY and CDR2 SVGAGI. The ends lost 1 base at V and 5 bases at J; junction bases unmatched: 5. CDR3: CASSYLSTGGNEQYF. In DNA form, the CDR3 reads TGTGCCAGCAGTTACTTGTCGACAGGGGGCAACGAGCAGTACTTC.

This clonotype was recorded once. This sequence joins TRBV5-1 and TRBJ1-2; TRBD1 agrees at 8 bases. The CDR3 runs 17 residues. CDR1 is SGHRS and CDR2 is YFSETQ in the germline V gene. The V gene end was trimmed by 2 bases and the J gene end by 2 bases; junction bases not matched to a gene: 11. The CDR3 here is CASSFGTGPLENYGYTF. The CDR3 DNA reads TGCGCCAGCAGCTTCGGGACAGGCCCCCTGGAGAACTATGGCTACACCTTC.

The chain carries TRBV20-1 and TRBJ2-4; maybe TRBD2 (6 bases). CDR1 and CDR2 from the germline V gene are DFQATT and SNEGSKA (reference sequence). The CDR3 is 12 residues long. The V gene lost 3 bases and the J gene lost 3 bases, with 6 bases spanning the gap. In nucleotides, the CDR3 is TGCAGTGCTAGGCGGGGCAAAAACATTCAGTACTTC. As protein: CSARRGKNIQYF.

This chain connects TRBV7-7 to TRBJ2-7; D gene ambiguous. V was shortened by 0 bases and J by 1 base, with 13 bases between the two germline ends. This CDR3 is 16 amino acids long. The germline V gene encodes CDR1 SSHAT and CDR2 FNYEAQ (reference sequence). CDR3 in amino acids: CASSLAPPGRSYEQYF. CDR3 in DNA: TGTGCCAGCAGCTTAGCCCCCCCGGGCAGATCCTACGAGCAGTACTTC.

The chain combines TRBV5-6 with TRBJ2-4; possible D gene TRBD2, 7 bases. The DNA end is a closer match to TRBJ2-7, so the J assignment may be wrong. This CDR3 contains 18 residues. Germline assignment: CDR1 SGHDT and CDR2 YYEEEE. CDR3 region: CASSLAIGRAGHSYEQYF. The DNA for the CDR3 is TGTGCCAGCAGCTTGGCCATTGGGCGAGCGGGACACTCCTACGAGCAGTACTTC.

The V gene is TRBV20-1, the J gene TRBJ2-7; D might be TRBD2 (5 bases). Trimming pared 0 bases from V and 0 bases from J, leaving 9 bases between. Germline assignment: CDR1 DFQATT and CDR2 SNEGSKA (reference sequence). The CDR3 loop spans 14 amino acids. The CDR3 coding sequence is TGCAGTGCTAGAGATCAGAGCGGCTCCTACGAGCAGTACTTC. Its translation is CSARDQSGSYEQYF.

The chain is built from TRBV14 and TRBJ2-1; unclear D gene. V was clipped by 1 base and J by 4 bases, with 11 bases between them. The CDR3 spans 15 residues. Per the germline V gene, CDR1 is SGHDN and CDR2 is FVKESK. The CDR3 DNA follows: TGTGCCAGCAGCCAAGTAACCGTCACATACAATGAGCAGTTCTTC. It encodes CASSQVTVTYNEQFF.

The rearrangement links TRBV12-3 or TRBV12-4 to TRBJ2-1; D gene unclear. The CDR3 is made up of 15 amino acids. Trimming stripped 8 bases from V and 4 bases from J, with 18 bases between. The CDR3 is CASGPRRSKYNEQFF. The CDR3 DNA follows: TGTGCCAGCGGACCCCGGCGGAGCAAATACAATGAGCAGTTCTTC.